A single sample gave rise to the 5 T cell receptor beta chains below, sequenced in a study of T cell repertoires in cytomegalovirus infection. Each CDR3 protein gets one entry after TCRdb re-called the reads with MiXCR. The sample shows 250,000 to 300,000 distinct CDR3 sequences, about 25% of them seen only once. The sample taken for sequencing was PBMCs. These receptors were collected from a human donor in good health (CMV status not recorded). Some clones in this sample may be carry-over from other donors' samples.

A few counts support this clonotype. The V gene is TRBV11-2, the J gene TRBJ2-1, with a weak D call TRBD2 (6 bases). Germline V gene sequence: CDR1 SGHAT, CDR2 FQNNGV. This CDR3 comprises 14 residues. The V gene lost 5 bases and the J gene lost 9 bases, with 17 bases spanning the gap. The CDR3 DNA reads TGTGCCAGCAGCCCCCGGGGACTGACCGGTGAGCAGTTCTTC. Translation gives CASSPRGLTGEQFF.

This clonotype was counted a few times. The chain couples TRBV29-1 to TRBJ1-4, with TRBD1 as a possible D gene (5 bases). V lost 7 bases to trimming and J lost 6 bases, with 12 bases between them. The length of the CDR3 is 12 residues. Germline loops: CDR1 SQVTM, CDR2 ANQGSEA. CDR3 amino acids: CSGRGADEKLFF. The DNA for the CDR3 is TGCAGCGGCAGAGGGGCGGATGAAAAACTGTTTTTT.

In this sample, this clonotype turned up a few times. The chain recombines TRBV2 with TRBJ2-1; 12 bases map to TRBD2. V was pared by 6 bases and J by 2 bases, with 2 bases of the junction left unmatched. Germline V lookup: CDR1 SNHLY, CDR2 FYNNEI. CDR3 length equals 15 residues. DNA of the CDR3: TGTGCCAGCAGGGCTAGCGGGGGGGCCTACAATGAGCAGTTCTTC. The encoded protein is CASRASGGAYNEQFF.

The gene calls are TRBV7-2 and TRBJ2-7, with 7 bases matching TRBD1. CDR3 size: 17 residues. The germline CDR1 and CDR2 sequences are SGHTA and FQGNSA. Germline trimming cut 0 bases from V and 0 bases from J; bases unmatched to any gene: 8. The CDR3 spells CASSLAVRRQGSYEQYF. CDR3 coding DNA: TGTGCCAGCAGCTTAGCGGTCAGGCGACAGGGCTCCTACGAGCAGTACTTC.

The chain uses TRBV11-2 and TRBJ2-7; 12 bases are shared with TRBD2. The CDR3 loop spans 15 amino acids. CDR1 is SGHAT, CDR2 FQNNGV, per germline. V lost 5 bases, J lost 0 bases, and 2 bases stayed unmatched. CDR3 DNA sequence: TGTGCCAGCAGCACGGGACTAGCGGGCTCCTACGAGCAGTACTTC. Its translation is CASSTGLAGSYEQYF. The full variable domain, its missing parts supplied by reference TRBV11-2 and TRBJ2-7, is EAGVAQSPRYKIIEKRQSVAFWCNPISGHATLYWYQQILGQGPKLLIQFQNNGVVDDSQLPKDRFSAERLKGVDSTLKIQPAKLEDSAVYLCASSTGLAGSYEQYFGPGTRLTVT.